These T cell receptor beta chains were read from a single sample in a study of blood T cells in healthy people across ages. TCRdb processed the 5' RACE reads anew with MiXCR; each CDR3 protein has one entry. The repertoire includes about 640,000 distinct CDR3 sequences, roughly 53% of them detected once, and about two fifths sits in the top ten. The sequencing input was blood. The receptor set was obtained from a man in his fifties or sixties in good health. CDR3s include the opening cysteine and the closing phenylalanine or tryptophan. The D gene is left open where the match is weak. The size field is filled for only some rows; it gives once, few, many or a size class.

j_gene	d_gene	abundance	v_gene	CDR3aa
TRBJ2-2	TRBD2	many	TRBV5-1	CASSFELAGHTGELFF
TRBJ2-4	TRBD2	-	TRBV11-2	CASSLDGVAGALAKNIQYF
TRBJ1-1	-	-	TRBV29-1	CSVSIQNTEAFF
TRBJ1-5	-	once	TRBV25-1	CASSKGGNNQPQHF
TRBJ1-1	-	-	TRBV7-2	CASSSRPPYHSLNTEAFF
TRBJ1-1	-	few	TRBV6-4	CASSVEENTEAFF
TRBJ2-1	TRBD2	-	TRBV25-1	CASSALGLAGGRNEQFF
TRBJ2-1	TRBD2	-	TRBV2	CASIPSGGSSYNEQFF
TRBJ1-1	-	few	TRBV3-1	CASSHPTTNTEAFF
TRBJ2-3	TRBD1	-	TRBV6-5	CASSSGPGGSDTQYF
TRBJ1-6	TRBD1	-	TRBV2	CASSMDRGRSPLHF
TRBJ2-5	-	-	TRBV7-9	CASSLIGGGAQETQYF
TRBJ2-7	TRBD1	-	TRBV5-1	CASSFRDSAYEQYF
TRBJ2-1	-	once	TRBV6-1	CASRSRVEQFF
TRBJ2-5	-	-	TRBV4-1	CASSQGRAEQETQYF
TRBJ2-1	TRBD2	-	TRBV4-1	CASSQDFGTSGYNEQFF
TRBJ2-3	-	few	TRBV12-3/TRBV12-4	CASILLGTDTQYF
TRBJ2-7	-	few	TRBV29-1	CSVTPTGNYEQYF
TRBJ1-5	-	-	TRBV15	CATSRPGGIGNQPQHF
TRBJ2-5	TRBD2	-	TRBV20-1	CSANRLAVSQETQYF
TRBJ1-1	-	many	TRBV30	CAWGAGFTEAFF
-	TRBD1	-	TRBV4-1	CASSPGDRAGVYEQYF
TRBJ1-2	TRBD1	-	TRBV29-1	CSVWTGTGLTGYTF
TRBJ2-3	TRBD2	-	TRBV29-1	CSVAVGGATDTQYF
TRBJ1-2	-	-	TRBV20-1	CSARTLREAYTF
TRBJ2-1	TRBD1	-	TRBV7-9	CASSTVRDRGSGEQFF
TRBJ1-4	TRBD1	few	TRBV5-1	CASSMGTGTEKLFF
-	TRBD2	few	TRBV10-2	CASSLGGVVNEQYF
TRBJ1-6	TRBD1	-	TRBV11-2	CASSPWRTGSPLHF
TRBJ2-4	-	-	TRBV12-3/TRBV12-4	CASSPGGAIQYF
TRBJ2-3	-	-	TRBV10-3	CAISDRISYITDTQYF
TRBJ2-5	-	-	TRBV19	CASSMGGAAQETQYF
TRBJ1-2	-	-	TRBV29-1	CSVVHGGGYTF
-	-	-	TRBV24-1	CVTSDPSGEGETQYF
TRBJ2-1	TRBD2	-	TRBV27	CASIRTSGMDEQFF
TRBJ1-2	-	few	TRBV25-1	CASSETGIYGYTF
TRBJ2-2	-	-	TRBV2	CASREGVNTGELFF
TRBJ2-6	-	-	TRBV4-1	CASSAGPQFSGANVPTF
TRBJ2-5	TRBD1	-	TRBV5-1	CASSAGQGIVGNEQYF
TRBJ2-5	TRBD1	-	TRBV5-1	CASSFQGAEETQYF
TRBJ1-1	-	few	TRBV18	CASSPSGSQKWAEAFF
TRBJ2-6	-	few	TRBV13	CASSLTRSGANVLTF
TRBJ2-7	-	few	TRBV4-2	CASSQDIGSYEQYF
TRBJ1-2	-	-	TRBV29-1	CSVSYRTNYGYTF
-	TRBD2	-	TRBV4-1	CASSQDQLAVSSYEQYF
TRBJ2-7	TRBD1	-	TRBV7-9	CASSSDRGPAYEQYF
TRBJ2-2	-	-	TRBV6-1	CASSDEDSYGNTGELFF
TRBJ2-1	-	-	TRBV7-8	CASSFVESSSYNEQFF